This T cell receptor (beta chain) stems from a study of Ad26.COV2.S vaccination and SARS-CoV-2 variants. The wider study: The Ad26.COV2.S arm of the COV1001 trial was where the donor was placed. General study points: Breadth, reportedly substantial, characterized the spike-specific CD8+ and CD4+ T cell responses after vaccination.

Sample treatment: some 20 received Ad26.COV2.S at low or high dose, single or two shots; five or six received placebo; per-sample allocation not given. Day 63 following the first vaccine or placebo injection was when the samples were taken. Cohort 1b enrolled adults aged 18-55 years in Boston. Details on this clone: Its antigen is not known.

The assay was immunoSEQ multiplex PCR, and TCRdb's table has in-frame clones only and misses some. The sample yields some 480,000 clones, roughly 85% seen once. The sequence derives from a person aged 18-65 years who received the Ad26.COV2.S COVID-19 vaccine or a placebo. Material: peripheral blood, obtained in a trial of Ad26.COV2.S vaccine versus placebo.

The chain's CDR3 is CASSFRSSGRLGGAETQYF. For the CDR3, the DNA is TGCGCCAGCAGCTTCAGGTCTAGCGGGAGGCTTGGTGGGGCAGAGACCCAGTACTTC. The rearrangement joins TRBV5-1 to TRBJ2-5; 11 nucleotides agree with TRBD2. The CDR3 is 19 amino acids. Germline-derived CDR1 and CDR2 are SGHRS and YFSETQ. V shed 2 bases and J 4 bases; nucleotides not matched to a gene: 16.